The following is a T cell receptor beta chain sequence with its context. This sample was included in a study of monozygotic twins with inflammatory bowel disease. With the 5' RACE reads reprocessed, TCRdb shows one record per CDR3 protein and no DNA. Its clone listing holds more than 300,000 distinct CDR3 sequences. Germline loops: CDR1 LNHDA, CDR2 SQIVND (reference sequence). The CDR3 sequence is 14 residues long. The clonotype comes from a human donor with ulcerative colitis or Crohn's disease, or a healthy co-twin of an affected twin (not recorded which). The chain links TRBV19 to TRBJ1-1; TCRdb designates TRBD1, a call that cannot be tested without DNA. The specimen was blood. This CDR3 is CASMRGSRNTEAFF.